A selection of T cell receptor beta chains follows, all from one sample in a study of shared clonotypes between healthy human individuals. The repertoire was sequenced with immunoSEQ multiplex PCR; TCRdb's copy has only in-frame clones and lacks some. The sample yields more than 2,000,000 clones, roughly nine tenths seen once. The sequenced material came from naive CD4+ T cells sorted from blood. The receptors originated from a man younger than 30 in good health. CDR3s leave out the opening cysteine and the closing phenylalanine or tryptophan.

V gene,J gene,CDR3 protein
TRBV6-6,TRBJ2-7,ATETSGIYEQY
TRBV6-1,TRBJ1-2,ASSEWGQGVVNYGYT
TRBV25-1,TRBJ1-5,ASSDRISQPQH
TRBV13,TRBJ2-1,ASSLLAGGPYNEQF
TRBV5-1,TRBJ2-2,ASSSLRGGPNTGELF
TRBV27,TRBJ2-1,ASSPGFRRVGNEQF
TRBV7-2,TRBJ2-3,ASSFQAGGSTDTQY
TRBV28,TRBJ2-7,ASSLPGQGPLGSYEQY
TRBV10-3,TRBJ2-3,AISTTDTQY
TRBV28,TRBJ1-1,ASSFEGRSTEAF
TRBV5-1,TRBJ2-7,ASSLVQSSYEQY
TRBV2,TRBJ2-5,ASSWDRNRQETQY
TRBV5-1,TRBJ2-2,ASSPGTRKTGELF
TRBV7-2,TRBJ2-5,ASSLKGATY
TRBV30,TRBJ1-3,ACHSRDGRLLNTIY
TRBV7-9,TRBJ2-3,ASSMTSGSTDTQY
TRBV5-1,TRBJ2-7,ASSLSGQGAHEQY
TRBV6-6,TRBJ1-2,ASSPGTGHGYGYT
TRBV5-5,TRBJ1-5,ASSLGPISNQPQH
TRBV5-6,TRBJ1-2,ASSLAEGYGYT
TRBV4-1,TRBJ2-5,ASSNGQGLETQY
TRBV19,TRBJ2-7,ASSTAGTGDFSYEQY
TRBV10-1,TRBJ2-1,ASSDGQAIGNEQF
TRBV5-1,TRBJ2-1,ASSSDPGLAGGPTDEQF
TRBV6-6,TRBJ2-1,ASSYLSEQF
TRBV2,TRBJ1-5,ASSGQSNQPQH
TRBV19,TRBJ2-1,ASSISPLAFNEQF
TRBV7-6,TRBJ2-1,ASSVQGNEQF
TRBV18,TRBJ2-7,ASSPVTGTAFYEQY
TRBV10-3,TRBJ1-4,AIRTGEGEKLF
TRBV9,TRBJ2-7,ASSPASLTSAYGMGEQY
TRBV28,TRBJ2-7,ASSLPGLGQLYEQY
TRBV6-5,TRBJ2-3,ASSYSPRTDTQY
TRBV2,TRBJ2-1,ASTLTSGLNNEQF
TRBV4-3,TRBJ2-6,ASSQGAGANVLT
TRBV7-9,TRBJ2-2,ASSPRLPTGELF
TRBV11-2,TRBJ1-1,ASSRGGMNTEAF
TRBV4-1,TRBJ2-7,ASSQLQGFYEQY
TRBV30,TRBJ1-4,AWSVKGAREKLF
TRBV21-1,TRBJ1-2,ASRKRGTGGYGYT
TRBV7-2,TRBJ2-1,ASSFISGHNEQF
TRBV7-7,TRBJ2-5,ASSNTGSETQY
TRBV19,TRBJ1-2,ASSMFSGERESGYT
TRBV5-8,TRBJ1-3,ASSLGTIRGNTIY
TRBV30,TRBJ2-5,AWSVDRATETQY
TRBV5-1,TRBJ2-3,ASSDRGFFLDTQY
TRBV11-2,TRBJ2-7,ASSLVAGAVRSYEQY
TRBV11-2,TRBJ2-5,ASSLGPSGMQETQY
TRBV14,TRBJ1-1,ASSSGGGSAF
TRBV27,TRBJ2-7,ASSTYPYHEQY
TRBV7-9,TRBJ2-2,ASSLRRGNTGELF
TRBV19,TRBJ2-5,ASNRGPAGEKETQY
TRBV7-2,TRBJ1-4,ASRLRGRTNEKLF
TRBV10-1,TRBJ2-3,ASSRREGDTQY
TRBV19,TRBJ2-5,ASTGQVVETQY
TRBV9,TRBJ1-4,ASSATGTGGEKLF
TRBV10-3,TRBJ1-6,AISERNLENSPLH
TRBV4-1,TRBJ2-5,ASSQAGTGGRTQY
TRBV5-4,TRBJ2-2,ASSLGGLAGGDGELF
TRBV7-8,TRBJ1-1,ASSLIAVRGEEAF